This entry lists 15 T cell receptor beta chains sequenced from one sample in a study of identifying expanded T cells in peripheral blood. This table comes from immunoSEQ multiplex PCR, and its TCRdb copy is limited to in-frame clones, with some not included. This table has 50,000 or so clones, approximately 89% appearing once. The specimen sequenced was blood. All receptors derive from a person aged 18 to 75 in good health.

The chain has TRBV15 and TRBJ2-1; 7 bases map to TRBD1. The junction had 6 bases not matched to a gene; V was cut back by 1 base and J by 6 bases. The CDR3 loop spans 15 amino acids. Germline CDR1 and CDR2: LNHNV and YYDKDF (reference sequence). This chain's CDR3 is CATSRVDRAGNEQFF. CDR3 sequence (DNA): TGTGCCACCAGCAGAGTTGACAGGGCTGGCAATGAGCAGTTCTTC.

The chain uses TRBV5-1 and TRBJ2-5; 13 positions match TRBD2. The J segment lost 1 base and the V segment lost 4 bases, leaving 4 bases of the junction unmatched. CDR3 length equals 16 residues. Germline assignment: CDR1 SGHRS and CDR2 YFSETQ. CDR3 DNA: TGCGCCAGCAGCCCCAGGACTAGCGGGGGCCAAGAGACCCAGTACTTC. This sequence encodes CASSPRTSGGQETQYF. Supplemented by reference TRBV5-1 and TRBJ2-5, the full variable domain reads KAGVTQTPRYLIKTRGQQVTLSCSPISGHRSVSWYQQTPGQGLQFLFEYFSETQRNKGNFPGRFSGRQFSNSRSEMNVSTLELGDSALYLCASSPRTSGGQETQYFGPGTRLLVL.

The rearrangement links TRBV11-2 to TRBJ1-4; no clear D. The germline V gene has CDR1 SGHAT and CDR2 FQNNGV. V was cut by 2 bases and J by 5 bases, with 12 bases left in between. The CDR3 extends over 15 amino acids. The CDR3 sequence: CASSLRPSPNEKLFF. CDR3 nucleotide sequence: TGTGCCAGCAGCTTAAGGCCCTCCCCCAATGAAAAACTGTTTTTT.

V is TRBV6-5 and J is TRBJ2-3; D perhaps matches TRBD1 (5 bases). Germline CDR1 MNHEY, CDR2 SVGAGI. Trimming removed 5 bases from V and 4 bases from J, with 16 bases in between. This CDR3 is 15 amino acids long. As DNA, the CDR3 is TGTGCCAGCAGTCGGCTAGGGGTAGGCGCAGATACGCAGTATTTT. It encodes CASSRLGVGADTQYF.

V gene TRBV6-5 combines with J gene TRBJ1-2; no clear D gene. Deletions cut 0 bases from V and 8 bases from J, with 10 bases between. The germline CDR1 and CDR2 sequences are MNHEY and SVGAGI. The CDR3 consists of 13 residues. CDR3 amino acids: CASSYSRVGGYTF. In DNA form, the CDR3 reads TGTGCCAGCAGTTACTCCCGGGTTGGAGGCTACACCTTC.

The chain uses TRBV7-9 and TRBJ2-1; D ambiguous. Germline V gene data show CDR1 as SEHNR and CDR2 as FQNEAQ (reference sequence). CDR3 length: 13 residues. Deletions cut 5 bases from V and 8 bases from J, with 13 bases between. CDR3: CASSLRRGDEQFF. CDR3 DNA sequence: TGTGCCAGCAGCCTTCGCCGCGGCGATGAGCAGTTCTTC.

This clone was counted a single time. The J gene is TRBJ2-7, the V gene TRBV5-5, with a possible D match to TRBD1 (5 bases). V was trimmed by 3 bases and J by 7 bases, leaving 20 bases between them. This CDR3 has 15 amino acids. The germline CDR1 and CDR2 sequences are SGHKS and YYEKEE (reference sequence). This chain's CDR3 is CASSWGVTAIGEQYF. For the CDR3, the DNA is TGTGCCAGCAGCTGGGGCGTGACGGCCATAGGGGAGCAGTACTTC.

CDR3 sequence (DNA): TGTGCCAGCAGCCATAAACAGGGGAACCAAGAGACCCAGTACTTC. The encoded protein is CASSHKQGNQETQYF. The rearrangement joins TRBV5-4 to TRBJ2-5; 7 positions match TRBD1. The trim removed 4 bases at V and 0 bases at J, leaving 6 bases unmatched. Germline lookup yields CDR1 SGHNT and CDR2 YYREEE (reference sequence). CDR3 length: 15 amino acids.

The chain is built from TRBV6-4 and TRBJ2-3; D uncertain. V was trimmed by 3 bases and J by 5 bases, leaving 9 bases between them. Germline CDR1 and CDR2: MRHNA and SNTAGT. The length of the CDR3 is 13 residues. As DNA, the CDR3 is TGTGCCAGCAGTGAGGGTGGGATAGATACGCAGTATTTT. Its translation: CASSEGGIDTQYF.

This clone was counted once. The rearrangement links TRBV11-2 to TRBJ2-1; TRBD2 is a possible D gene (6 bases). The germline CDR1 and CDR2 sequences are SGHAT and FQNNGV. The V and J ends lost 5 bases and 5 bases respectively, with 10 bases between them. CDR3 length equals 13 residues. The CDR3 loop is CASSAGLNNEQFF. CDR3 DNA: TGTGCCAGCAGCGCGGGACTTAACAATGAGCAGTTCTTC.

V is TRBV28 and J is TRBJ2-1, with D hard to call. Trimming shortened V by 6 bases and J by 6 bases, and 15 bases separated the two germline ends. The CDR3 totals 14 residues. Looked up from germline, CDR1 is MDHEN and CDR2 is SYDVKM. The CDR3 coding sequence is TGTGCCAGCAGCCCCCTGAGAGCGACCAATGAGCAGTTCTTC. As protein: CASSPLRATNEQFF.

This clone was seen a single time. The rearrangement links TRBV5-5 to TRBJ1-4; maybe TRBD1 (5 bases). This CDR3 is built from 13 residues. CDR1 SGHKS and CDR2 YYEKEE come from the germline V gene (reference sequence). V was trimmed by 0 bases and J by 12 bases, leaving 12 bases between them. The CDR3 coding sequence is TGTGCCAGCAGCTTGGACGGTCAGGGCCAACTGTTTTTT. Translated: CASSLDGQGQLFF.

The chain employs TRBV5-1 and TRBJ1-2; possibly TRBD1 for D (5 bases). Per germline, CDR1 SGHRS and CDR2 YFSETQ. The CDR3 contains 12 residues. Between the trimmed V and J ends, which lost 0 bases and 10 bases, there was a span of 10 bases. The CDR3 sequence: CASSLGGRDYTF. The CDR3 region has the DNA TGCGCCAGCAGCTTGGGGGGCAGGGACTACACCTTC.

The rearrangement uses TRBV7-2 and TRBJ1-3; D gene uncertain. The germline V and J ends were trimmed by 2 bases and 0 bases, with 11 bases remaining between them. The CDR3 spans 16 residues. The germline gives CDR1 SGHTA, CDR2 FQGNSA. The CDR3 sequence is CASSLSGGNSGNTIYF. The CDR3 nucleotides are TGTGCCAGCAGCTTATCGGGCGGGAACTCTGGAAACACCATATATTTT.

The V and J genes are TRBV9 and TRBJ2-3; D may correspond to TRBD1 or TRBD2 (5 bases each). Germline V gene sequence: CDR1 SGDLS, CDR2 YYNGEE. Trimming pared 0 bases from V and 2 bases from J, leaving 10 bases between. The CDR3 consists of 15 residues. The CDR3 nucleotides are TGTGCCAGCAGCGTAGGTGGGACCCTCACAGATACGCAGTATTTT. Translation: CASSVGGTLTDTQYF.